In this sample, the clone carrying this T cell receptor beta chain turned up many times. What it binds is not known. V shed 4 bases and J shed 5 bases, with 12 bases lying between them. The CDR3 spans 13 residues. Germline V gene sequence: CDR1 SGHNT, CDR2 YYREEE (reference sequence). One entry per CDR3 protein, called by TCRdb with MiXCR from the 5' RACE reads. This table has 100,000 to 110,000 distinct CDR3 sequences, under 7% appearing once. These data are taken from a study of identical twins. The study's findings and limits: Monozygotic twin pairs showed more out-of-frame TCR alpha sharing than models estimated. In drawing conclusions, the study used cross-sectional statistical analysis and did not follow the same donors.

The source is a woman between 50 and 59 years old in good health. Sequencing used memory T cells sorted from blood. The J gene is TRBJ1-1, the V gene TRBV5-4; D is possibly TRBD1 (5 bases). The CDR3 DNA sequence: TGTGCCAGCAGCAAACAACAGGAGACTGAAGCTTTCTTT. The encoded protein is CASSKQQETEAFF.